The 14 T cell receptor beta chains listed next were all sequenced from one sample in a study of T-cell memory formation after mild COVID-19. Via MiXCR, TCRdb re-called the 5' RACE reads, giving one row per CDR3 protein. This table has 300,000 to 350,000 distinct CDR3 sequences, 13% to 15% appearing once. Input material: PBMCs or a T cell subset sorted from them (not recorded which). Receptor source: a man younger than 35 who had mild COVID-19 (a few samples of this study predate the infection). Cell type and time point are not known.

The chain uses TRBV20-1 and TRBJ1-2; D might be TRBD1 (5 bases). Germline V gene data show CDR1 as DFQATT and CDR2 as SNEGSKA (reference sequence). V shed 6 bases and J shed 1 base, with 12 bases lying between them. This CDR3 is 13 amino acids long. CDR3 nucleotides: TGCAGTGCCTCCAGGGAACTTAACTATGGCTACACCTTC. This codes for CSASRELNYGYTF.

The chain has TRBV12-3 or TRBV12-4 and TRBJ1-2; 8 nucleotides line up with TRBD1. This CDR3 has 14 amino acids. The junction had 7 bases not matched to a gene; V was cut back by 7 bases and J by 3 bases. The CDR3 protein is CASTPGQAYYGYTF. DNA for the CDR3: TGTGCCAGCACACCGGGACAGGCGTACTATGGCTACACCTTC.

The J gene is TRBJ2-3, the V gene TRBV9, with D unclear. Germline V gene lookup returns CDR1 SGDLS and CDR2 YYNGEE. This CDR3 is built from 13 residues. Trimming pared 0 bases from V and 5 bases from J, leaving 7 bases between. The CDR3 sequence is CASSVVLGDTQYF. The CDR3 bases are TGTGCCAGCAGCGTAGTATTGGGAGATACGCAGTATTTT. Drawing the rest from reference TRBV9 and TRBJ2-3, the complete variable domain is DSGVTQTPKHLITATGQRVTLRCSPRSGDLSVYWYQQSLDQGLQFLIQYYNGEERAKGNILERFSAQQFPDLHSELNLSSLELGDSALYFCASSVVLGDTQYFGPGTRLTVL.

This clonotype was counted a few times. This chain links TRBV29-1 with TRBJ2-7, with D hard to call. V was shortened by 4 bases and J by 2 bases, with 9 bases between the two germline ends. The germline V gene has CDR1 SQVTM and CDR2 ANQGSEA. The CDR3 has 12 amino acids. DNA for the CDR3: TGCAGCGTTGCGGAACAGACCTACGAGCAGTACTTC. It is translated as CSVAEQTYEQYF.

This clonotype was seen at least ten times. The CDR3 bases are TGTGCCAGCAGCTTAGCAGAGAATTCACCCCTCCACTTT. Protein: CASSLAENSPLHF. This sequence joins TRBV7-6 and TRBJ1-6; no reliable D call. There are 13 residues in the CDR3. Trimming took 0 bases from V and 7 from J, leaving 4 bases between them. The germline CDR1 and CDR2 sequences are SGHVS and FNYEAQ.

This clonotype appeared many times. The chain employs TRBV2 and TRBJ2-5; TRBD1 might be the D (5 bases). Germline CDR1 SNHLY, CDR2 FYNNEI. The CDR3 spans 13 residues. V was pared by 7 bases and J by 4 bases, with 13 bases between. In DNA, the CDR3 is TGTGCCAGCAAGGGGAAATGGCTAGAGACCCAGTACTTC. Residues: CASKGKWLETQYF.

This clonotype was seen a handful of times. The rearrangement joins TRBV20-1 to TRBJ2-1; 9 bases are shared with TRBD1. Germline lookup yields CDR1 DFQATT and CDR2 SNEGSKA (reference sequence). This CDR3 is 17 amino acids long. J lost 4 bases, V lost 0 bases, and 10 bases had no gene match. This CDR3 reads CSARDSTGGRGYNEQFF. CDR3 nucleotides: TGCAGTGCTAGAGATAGTACAGGGGGCAGGGGTTACAATGAGCAGTTCTTC.

This clonotype has more than one count but fewer than ten. The V and J genes are TRBV4-3 and TRBJ2-7, with D maybe TRBD2 (6 bases). This CDR3 comprises 17 residues. The germline V and J ends were trimmed by 0 bases and 2 bases, with 17 bases remaining between them. CDR1 is LGHNA, CDR2 YSLEER, per germline. The CDR3 DNA is TGCGCCAGCAGCCAAGAAATTAAAGTACTAGCCCCCTACGAGCAGTACTTC. It yields the protein CASSQEIKVLAPYEQYF.

This clonotype was seen only a few times. The gene calls are TRBV4-3 and TRBJ1-5; 8 bases match TRBD1. The V segment lost 6 bases and the J segment 5 bases; nucleotides outside the gene matches: 6. The CDR3 is made up of 14 amino acids. From germline, CDR1 is LGHNA and CDR2 YSLEER. This CDR3 reads CASSPDRGDQPQHF. In DNA, the CDR3 is TGCGCCAGCAGTCCCGACAGGGGTGATCAGCCCCAGCATTTT.

The genes are TRBV6-5 and TRBJ2-7; D may be TRBD2 (7 bases). Germline CDR1 reads MNHEY; CDR2 reads SVGAGI. CDR3 length: 16 residues. V was clipped by 0 bases and J by 5 bases, with 17 bases between them. The CDR3 DNA follows: TGTGCCAGCAGTTACTCGATTCGGGGGGCAGGGAACGAGCAGTACTTC. Translating it yields CASSYSIRGAGNEQYF.

This clonotype was counted many times. The rearrangement links TRBV12-3 or TRBV12-4 to TRBJ2-7, with D perhaps being TRBD1 or TRBD2 (5 bases each). The CDR3 is 17 amino acids. With 2 bases removed from V and 5 bases from J, the gap between germline ends came to 22 bases. For the CDR3, the DNA is TGTGCCAGCAGTTTAAGGGGCTCCGGAGGACCTCGACACGAGCAGTACTTC. It specifies CASSLRGSGGPRHEQYF.

Concerning this clonotype itself: An end of the junction does not agree with germline; a read error may underlie this. This chain joins TRBV5-1 and TRBJ1-6; 10 bases are shared with TRBD1. The length of the CDR3 is 18 residues. Per the germline V gene, CDR1 is SGHRS and CDR2 is YFSETQ. The CDR3 here is CASSLTHSGTGVNSPLHF. The CDR3 region has the DNA TGCGCCAGCAGCCTCACTCATTCCGGGACAGGGGTAAATTCACCACTCCACTTT.

The sample holds a few counts of this clonotype. The chain joins TRBV7-3 to TRBJ2-6; no definite D call. The CDR3 contains 15 residues. V lost 1 base, J lost 2 bases, and 6 bases lay in between. CDR1 is SGHTA, CDR2 FQGTGA, per germline. CDR3 nucleotides: TGTGCCAGCAGCTTAAATCCTCCTGGGGCCAACGTCCTGACTTTC. Protein product: CASSLNPPGANVLTF.

Only a few counts were recorded for this clonotype. The chain is built from TRBV5-4 and TRBJ1-2; D uncertain. Per germline, CDR1 SGHNT and CDR2 YYREEE (reference sequence). The CDR3 loop spans 13 amino acids. Trimming removed 4 bases at V and 4 bases at J, with 11 bases between. The DNA of the CDR3 is TGTGCCAGCAGCGGAGACACTCTCTATGGCTACACCTTC. Protein sequence: CASSGDTLYGYTF. Filled out from reference TRBV5-4 and TRBJ1-2, the complete variable domain reads ETGVTQSPTHLIKTRGQQVTLRCSSQSGHNTVSWYQQALGQGPQFIFQYYREEENGRGNFPPRFSGLQFPNYSSELNVNALELDDSALYLCASSGDTLYGYTFGSGTRLTVV.